Following are 29 T cell receptor beta chains from one sample sequenced in a study of Ad26.COV2.S vaccination and SARS-CoV-2 variants. The method was immunoSEQ multiplex PCR; TCRdb's version includes in-frame clones alone and lacks a portion of them. In the table there are 440,000 or so clones, roughly 91% of which are singletons. Treatment noted: 15 to 20 received Ad26.COV2.S at low or high dose, single or two shots; roughly five received placebo; per-sample allocation not given. Sampling happened 63 days after the first vaccine or placebo injection. The sequences come from peripheral blood, collected in a trial of Ad26.COV2.S vaccine versus placebo. The receptors originated from a person aged 18-60 years who received the Ad26.COV2.S COVID-19 vaccine or a placebo.

V is TRBV4-2 and J is TRBJ1-2, with unresolved D. Germline V gene sequence: CDR1 LGHNA, CDR2 YNFKEQ. The CDR3 has 13 residues. Trimming took 3 bases from V and 3 from J, leaving 8 bases between them. CDR3 DNA sequence: TGTGCCAGCAGCCACCCGGACGACTATGGCTACACCTTC. This gives the protein CASSHPDDYGYTF.

The rearrangement links TRBV9 to TRBJ2-1; 7 bases fit TRBD2. CDR3 length equals 16 residues. Germline loops: CDR1 SGDLS, CDR2 YYNGEE. Losses at the gene ends were 3 bases for V and 2 bases for J; bases not matched to a gene: 8. CDR3 in DNA: TGTGCCAGCAGCGGTTCCCCGGGAGGAACCTACAATGAGCAGTTCTTC. Translated, it gives CASSGSPGGTYNEQFF.

The sample holds a few counts of this clone. This same CDR3 is encoded by further DNA sequences in the sample. CDR3: CASSLGQVNTEAFF. Written as DNA, the CDR3 is TGTGCCAGCAGCTTGGGACAGGTGAACACTGAAGCTTTCTTT. J is TRBJ1-1 and V is TRBV5-4, with D possibly being TRBD1 (6 bases). This CDR3 is 14 amino acids long. V dropped 0 bases and J dropped 0 bases, with 6 bases sitting between them. In germline, CDR1 is SGHNT, CDR2 YYREEE (reference sequence).

V usage is TRBV27 and J usage is TRBJ2-7, with D unclear. The CDR3 has 15 residues. Looked up from germline, CDR1 is MNHEY and CDR2 is SMNVEV (reference sequence). The V end lost 4 bases, the J end lost 5 bases, and 18 bases lay between the germline ends. The chain's CDR3 is CASSSNRVWSHEQYF. The CDR3, as DNA: TGTGCCAGCAGTTCCAACCGGGTCTGGTCGCACGAGCAGTACTTC.

This chain links TRBV29-1 with TRBJ1-3, with a possible D match to TRBD1 (5 bases). V was trimmed by 0 bases and J by 2 bases, leaving 5 bases between them. The germline CDR1 and CDR2 sequences are SQVTM and ANQGSEA. The CDR3 runs 13 residues. The CDR3 bases are TGCAGCGTTGAAGACAGGGCTGGAAACACCATATATTTT. It is translated as CSVEDRAGNTIYF. Full variable domain (missing parts from reference TRBV29-1 and TRBJ1-3): SAVISQKPSRDICQRGTSLTIQCQVDSQVTMMFWYRQQPGQSLTLIATANQGSEATYESGFVIDKFPISRPNLTFSTLTVSNMSPEDSSIYLCSVEDRAGNTIYFGEGSWLTVV.

This rearrangement joins TRBV14 to TRBJ2-5; D gene ambiguous. The CDR3 has 13 residues. Trimming took off 0 bases at V and 4 bases at J, with 6 bases between the two ends. Germline V gives CDR1 SGHDN, CDR2 FVKESK. The CDR3 sequence: CASSQDFRETQYF. In DNA, the CDR3 is TGTGCCAGCAGCCAAGATTTCAGAGAGACCCAGTACTTC.

The chain carries TRBV12-3 or TRBV12-4 and TRBJ2-1; D remains ambiguous. The CDR3 spans 11 residues. Trimming removed 8 bases from V and 9 bases from J, with 11 bases in between. The CDR3: CASGGPREQFF. CDR3 in DNA: TGTGCCAGCGGCGGCCCACGTGAGCAGTTCTTC.

V and J are TRBV7-3 and TRBJ1-2, with D uncertain. The V gene lost 1 base and the J gene lost 2 bases, with 5 bases spanning the gap. This CDR3 has 13 residues. Per the germline V gene, CDR1 is SGHTA and CDR2 is FQGTGA. The DNA for the CDR3 is TGTGCCAGCAGCTTAAATAACAACTATGGCTACACCTTC. Protein product: CASSLNNNYGYTF.

The chain uses TRBV5-4 and TRBJ2-1; unclear D gene. Germline values: CDR1 SGHNT, CDR2 YYREEE (reference sequence). Trimming took off 4 bases at V and 4 bases at J, with 6 bases between the two ends. The CDR3 is 12 residues long. CDR3 sequence reads: CASSETYNEQFF. The CDR3 bases are TGTGCCAGCAGCGAGACGTACAATGAGCAGTTCTTC.

This sequence joins TRBV7-3 and TRBJ2-1, with a tentative D call TRBD2 (5 bases). Germline values: CDR1 SGHTA, CDR2 FQGTGA. Trimming took 1 base from V and 6 from J, leaving 13 bases between them. This CDR3 spans 15 amino acids. The DNA for the CDR3 is TGTGCCAGCAGCTTAATTCCTAGCTTGGGCAATGAGCAGTTCTTC. Translating gives CASSLIPSLGNEQFF.

The V gene is TRBV27, the J gene TRBJ1-4, with 9 positions matching TRBD1. In germline, CDR1 is MNHEY, CDR2 SMNVEV (reference sequence). The CDR3 is made up of 15 amino acids. V shed 3 bases, J shed 4 bases, and the junction held 3 bases outside the gene matches. The chain's CDR3 is CASSFRDRVNEKLFF. CDR3 DNA sequence: TGTGCCAGCAGTTTCCGGGACAGGGTTAATGAAAAACTGTTTTTT.

The J gene is TRBJ2-5, the V gene TRBV2; no reliable D call. Between the trimmed V and J ends, which lost 6 bases and 4 bases, there was a span of 15 bases. The CDR3 length is 14 residues. Germline-derived CDR1 and CDR2 are SNHLY and FYNNEI. The CDR3, as DNA: TGTGCCAGCAGCCTCCGACCCCCTGGAGAGACCCAGTACTTC. This encodes CASSLRPPGETQYF.

The V and J genes are TRBV7-8 and TRBJ2-5; D is tentatively TRBD1 or TRBD2 (6 bases each). The V gene lost 1 base and the J gene lost 3 bases, with 18 bases spanning the gap. The CDR3 is 17 residues long. The germline CDR1 and CDR2 sequences are SGHVS and FQNEAQ. CDR3 sequence reads: CASSLGMAGVAEETQYF. The CDR3, as DNA: TGTGCCAGCAGCTTAGGCATGGCAGGGGTAGCGGAAGAGACCCAGTACTTC.

This clone was seen a single time. J is TRBJ2-1 and V is TRBV15; possible D gene TRBD1, 5 bases. Trimming removed 4 bases at V and 8 bases at J, with 18 bases between. Germline CDR1 is LNHNV and CDR2 is YYDKDF (reference sequence). The CDR3 length is 15 residues. CDR3 loop: CATSTGPPRVHEQFF. In DNA form, the CDR3 reads TGTGCCACCAGCACAGGGCCCCCCCGGGTCCATGAGCAGTTCTTC.

CDR3 sequence (DNA): TGTGCCAGCAGCCAAGATTTCGGCGGAATCTCCTACGAGCAGTACTTC. Translated, it gives CASSQDFGGISYEQYF. The rearrangement joins TRBV4-2 to TRBJ2-7; D gene uncertain. CDR1 is LGHNA, CDR2 YNFKEQ, per germline. This CDR3 is 16 amino acids long. The ends were cut back, 0 bases at V and 0 bases at J, with 12 bases in the middle.

The chain combines TRBV9 with TRBJ1-3; D is possibly TRBD1 (6 bases). Trimming removed 6 bases from V and 4 bases from J, with 11 bases in between. The CDR3 runs to 13 residues. The V gene's germline CDR1 is SGDLS and CDR2 YYNGEE. The CDR3 spells CASNRGSGNTIYF. CDR3 sequence (DNA): TGTGCCAGCAATAGGGGGTCGGGAAACACCATATATTTT.

CDR3 sequence (DNA): TGTGCCATCAGCCGCGGACTAGCGGGAGACACAGATACGCAGTATTTT. Its translation is CAISRGLAGDTDTQYF. This rearrangement joins TRBV10-3 to TRBJ2-3; 13 bases align to TRBD2. Germline loops: CDR1 ENHRY, CDR2 SYGVKD. The V segment lost 6 bases and the J segment 2 bases; nucleotides outside the gene matches: 5. CDR3 length: 16 amino acids.

The chain has TRBV4-3 and TRBJ1-5, with 9 bases identical to TRBD1. V gave up 3 bases and J gave up 4 bases; unmatched junction bases: 7. From germline, CDR1 is LGHNA and CDR2 YSLEER. The CDR3 loop spans 16 amino acids. For the CDR3, the DNA is TGCGCCAGCAGCCATTATGCCGGGACAGGGAATCAGCCCCAGCATTTT. Translation: CASSHYAGTGNQPQHF.

The J gene is TRBJ2-7, the V gene TRBV7-2; TRBD1 might be the D (5 bases). This CDR3 contains 16 residues. Trimming took 2 bases from V and 6 from J, leaving 20 bases between them. CDR1 is SGHTA and CDR2 is FQGNSA in the germline V gene. CDR3 in DNA: TGTGCCAGCAGCTTAAATCAGGGCCCCCCTTTCCTCGAGCAGTACTTC. Its translation is CASSLNQGPPFLEQYF.

V gene TRBV7-2 combines with J gene TRBJ2-5; D gene unclear. V gave up 6 bases and J gave up 5 bases, with 16 bases separating them. CDR1 and CDR2 from the germline V gene are SGHTA and FQGNSA. The CDR3 consists of 14 residues. The CDR3 is CASRRPGSQETQYF. The CDR3, as DNA: TGTGCCAGCAGGAGACCGGGCTCACAGGAGACCCAGTACTTC.

The CDR3 reads CASSEYPPLLGAEQYF. In DNA form, the CDR3 reads TGTGCCAGCAGTGAATACCCGCCCCTGCTGGGAGCCGAGCAGTACTTC. The rearrangement links TRBV25-1 to TRBJ2-7; possibly TRBD2 for D (5 bases). The ends were cut back, 0 bases at V and 6 bases at J, with 18 bases in the middle. The CDR3 extends over 16 amino acids. The germline gives CDR1 MGHDK, CDR2 SYGVNS.

The chain combines TRBV7-2 with TRBJ2-2, with 9 bases fitting TRBD2. The CDR3 length is 16 residues. Germline V CDR1 and CDR2: SGHTA, FQGNSA. Unmatched junction bases numbered 6, after V lost 7 bases and J lost 0 bases. The CDR3 nucleotides are TGTGCCAGCATGGTTTCTAGCGGGGCGAACACCGGGGAGCTGTTTTTT. Its protein product is CASMVSSGANTGELFF. Complete variable domain (other parts from reference TRBV7-2 and TRBJ2-2): GAGVSQSPSNKVTEKGKDVELRCDPISGHTALYWYRQSLGQGLEFLIYFQGNSAPDKSGLPSDRFSAERTGGSVSTLTIQRTQQEDSAVYLCASMVSSGANTGELFFGEGSRLTVL.

The V and J genes are TRBV3-1 (or the pseudogene TRBV3-2) and TRBJ2-5, with 8 bases identical to TRBD2. The trim removed 4 bases at V and 3 bases at J, leaving 13 bases unmatched. From germline, CDR1 is LGHDT and CDR2 YNNKEL (reference sequence). CDR3 length: 17 residues. This CDR3 reads CASSRPFGPGGKETQYF. CDR3 in DNA: TGTGCCAGCAGCCGACCCTTCGGACCGGGAGGGAAAGAGACCCAGTACTTC.

This chain uses TRBV5-1 with TRBJ2-2; maybe TRBD1 (5 bases). The length of the CDR3 is 14 residues. Germline V gene lookup returns CDR1 SGHRS and CDR2 YFSETQ. Trimming cost V 7 bases and J 4 bases, with 14 bases left between them. The CDR3, as DNA: TGCGCCAGCGTGACAGAAAGTTCCACCGGGGAGCTGTTTTTT. This gives the protein CASVTESSTGELFF.

The rearrangement uses TRBV19 and TRBJ2-2, with D uncertain. The CDR3 has 14 amino acids. CDR1 and CDR2 from the germline V gene are LNHDA and SQIVND (reference sequence). Trimming shortened V by 3 bases and J by 3 bases, and 8 bases separated the two germline ends. Written as DNA, the CDR3 is TGTGCCAGTAGTATCGGTTGGGACACCGGGGAGCTGTTTTTT. Protein product: CASSIGWDTGELFF.

Of note for this clone: This sample includes further DNA sequences coding for the same CDR3. The chain joins TRBV19 to TRBJ2-7, with 7 bases fitting TRBD2. V lost 1 base to trimming and J lost 4 bases; unmatched junction nucleotides: 4. The germline CDR1 and CDR2 sequences are LNHDA and SQIVND (reference sequence). The CDR3 loop spans 14 amino acids. CDR3 amino acids: CASSIGLAGYEQYF. For the CDR3, the DNA is TGTGCCAGTAGTATAGGACTAGCTGGGTACGAGCAGTACTTC.

This rearrangement joins TRBV9 to TRBJ2-5; D unresolved. The V end lost 4 bases, the J end lost 4 bases, and 17 bases lay between the germline ends. Germline V gives CDR1 SGDLS, CDR2 YYNGEE. The CDR3 is 15 residues long. CDR3 in DNA: TGTGCCAGCAGCCCCTATGGGCAGGTCAGAGAGACCCAGTACTTC. This translates into CASSPYGQVRETQYF.

The chain combines TRBV15 with TRBJ2-7; tentative D call: TRBD1 (5 bases). The CDR3 sequence is 14 residues long. In germline, CDR1 is LNHNV, CDR2 YYDKDF (reference sequence). Trimming shortened V by 0 bases and J by 2 bases, and 8 bases separated the two germline ends. The CDR3 is CATSRDKGPYEQYF. The CDR3 DNA reads as TGTGCCACCAGCAGAGATAAGGGGCCCTACGAGCAGTACTTC.

This clone was counted between two and nine times. The chain has TRBV29-1 and TRBJ1-1, with D perhaps TRBD1 (6 bases). The V gene's germline CDR1 is SQVTM and CDR2 ANQGSEA. Trimming left V 3 bases short and J 0 bases short, with 11 bases between. The CDR3 totals 14 residues. CDR3 DNA: TGCAGCGTTGATGGGGGGCTGGTGAACACTGAAGCTTTCTTT. Translated: CSVDGGLVNTEAFF.